The 11 T cell receptor beta chains given below trace back to one sample, sequenced in a study of blood T cell repertoires in COVID-19. The data were produced by immunoSEQ multiplex PCR, yet TCRdb's version contains in-frame clones alone and is incomplete. The sample lists fewer than 500,000 clones, roughly 87% occurring once. The material sequenced was PBMCs or T cells enriched from blood (not recorded which). These receptors all come from a woman aged 18 to 35 with acute COVID-19.

The rearrangement joins TRBV7-8 to TRBJ2-1; 12 nucleotides match TRBD2. The CDR3 sequence is 16 residues long. Germline V gene data show CDR1 as SGHVS and CDR2 as FQNEAQ. V shed 0 bases and J 9 bases; nucleotides not matched to a gene: 6. CDR3 loop: CASSLAMASGGAEQFF. In nucleotides, the CDR3 is TGTGCCAGCAGCTTAGCGATGGCTAGCGGGGGGGCTGAGCAGTTCTTC. Variable domain in full (rest from reference TRBV7-8 and TRBJ2-1): GAGVSQSPRYKVAKRGQDVALRCDPISGHVSLFWYQQALGQGPEFLTYFQNEAQLDKSGLPSDRFFAERPEGSVSTLKIQRTQQEDSAVYLCASSLAMASGGAEQFFGPGTRLTVL.

The CDR3 DNA sequence: TGTGCCAGCACACTATACAATGAGCAGTTCTTC. This encodes CASTLYNEQFF. This sequence joins TRBV2 and TRBJ2-1; D uncertain. Germline V CDR1 and CDR2: SNHLY, FYNNEI. This CDR3 has 11 amino acids. V lost 7 bases to trimming and J lost 4 bases, with 5 bases between them.

This clone was recorded once. J is TRBJ2-1 and V is TRBV2; D possibly corresponds to TRBD2 (6 bases). The CDR3 length is 13 residues. V lost 6 bases and J 4 bases, leaving 10 bases between the germline ends. Germline V lookup: CDR1 SNHLY, CDR2 FYNNEI. The CDR3 DNA reads TGTGCCAGCAGGGAGGGGCCATACAATGAGCAGTTCTTC. This translates into CASREGPYNEQFF.

A word on this clone: The same CDR3 arises from other DNA sequences in this sample as well. The CDR3: CASSLTGFEQYF. The CDR3, as DNA: TGTGCCAGCAGTCTTACAGGGTTTGAGCAGTACTTC. The V gene is TRBV12-3 or TRBV12-4, the J gene TRBJ2-7, with D tentatively TRBD1 (6 bases). The CDR3 consists of 12 residues. The V and J ends lost 5 bases and 7 bases respectively, with 12 bases between them.

The gene calls are TRBV30 and TRBJ1-2; D might be TRBD1 (5 bases). Germline V gene lookup returns CDR1 GTSNPN and CDR2 SVGIG (reference sequence). This CDR3 comprises 13 residues. Trimming took off 5 bases at V and 4 bases at J, with 14 bases between the two ends. For the CDR3, the DNA is TGTGCCTGGGGTGCCTGGGGCCTCTATGGCTACACCTTC. As protein: CAWGAWGLYGYTF.

V is TRBV2 and J is TRBJ1-1; 7 bases align to TRBD1. Germline V gives CDR1 SNHLY, CDR2 FYNNEI. This CDR3 is built from 14 residues. The V gene end was trimmed by 6 bases and the J gene end by 5 bases; junction bases not matched to a gene: 9. CDR3 residues: CASSPTGTETEAFF. The CDR3 DNA follows: TGTGCCAGCAGCCCTACCGGGACAGAAACTGAAGCTTTCTTT.

The chain carries TRBV24-1 and TRBJ1-4; no reliable D call. Per germline, CDR1 KGHDR and CDR2 SFDVKD. Trimming left V 3 bases short and J 0 bases short, with 7 bases between. The CDR3 runs to 15 residues. CDR3 bases: TGTGCCACCAGTGATATAGATGCAACTAATGAAAAACTGTTTTTT. Encoded protein: CATSDIDATNEKLFF.

The chain joins TRBV14 to TRBJ2-3; D may be TRBD1 (6 bases). The V end was cut by 2 bases, the J end by 4 bases, with 16 bases between. This CDR3 is built from 16 residues. CDR1 and CDR2 from the germline V gene are SGHDN and FVKESK. CDR3 sequence: CASSQTTGFSPDTQYF. For the CDR3, the DNA is TGTGCCAGCAGCCAAACTACAGGGTTTAGTCCAGATACGCAGTATTTT.

This chain links TRBV7-8 with TRBJ1-5; 9 nucleotides line up with TRBD1. Per germline, CDR1 SGHVS and CDR2 FQNEAQ. The CDR3 contains 21 residues. V was clipped by 2 bases and J by 2 bases; unmatched bases: 19. CDR3 sequence reads: CASSLTRGLGQGFRGNQPQHF. The DNA of the CDR3 is TGTGCCAGCAGCTTAACCAGGGGACTTGGACAGGGGTTTCGGGGCAATCAGCCCCAGCATTTT. The complete variable domain, with remaining parts taken from reference TRBV7-8 and TRBJ1-5, reads GAGVSQSPRYKVAKRGQDVALRCDPISGHVSLFWYQQALGQGPEFLTYFQNEAQLDKSGLPSDRFFAERPEGSVSTLKIQRTQQEDSAVYLCASSLTRGLGQGFRGNQPQHFGDGTRLSIL.

This clone was detected once. The chain employs TRBV5-1 and TRBJ1-2, with 9 bases matching TRBD1. The CDR3 is 14 residues long. Trimming removed 0 bases from V and 8 bases from J; junction bases left unmatched: 5. Germline values: CDR1 SGHRS, CDR2 YFSETQ. The CDR3 bases are TGCGCCAGCAGCTTGGGAGGGACAGGGTCGGGCTACACCTTC. Amino acid sequence: CASSLGGTGSGYTF. The complete variable domain, with remaining parts taken from reference TRBV5-1 and TRBJ1-2, reads KAGVTQTPRYLIKTRGQQVTLSCSPISGHRSVSWYQQTPGQGLQFLFEYFSETQRNKGNFPGRFSGRQFSNSRSEMNVSTLELGDSALYLCASSLGGTGSGYTFGSGTRLTVV.

This chain uses TRBV4-2 with TRBJ1-5; 9 nucleotides align to TRBD1. The V gene end was trimmed by 5 bases and the J gene end by 1 base; junction bases not matched to a gene: 9. Germline assignment: CDR1 LGHNA and CDR2 YNFKEQ. The CDR3 covers 17 residues. This chain's CDR3 is CASSMRSGTGSNQPQHF. DNA for the CDR3: TGTGCCAGCAGCATGCGTTCCGGGACAGGGAGCAATCAGCCCCAGCATTTT.